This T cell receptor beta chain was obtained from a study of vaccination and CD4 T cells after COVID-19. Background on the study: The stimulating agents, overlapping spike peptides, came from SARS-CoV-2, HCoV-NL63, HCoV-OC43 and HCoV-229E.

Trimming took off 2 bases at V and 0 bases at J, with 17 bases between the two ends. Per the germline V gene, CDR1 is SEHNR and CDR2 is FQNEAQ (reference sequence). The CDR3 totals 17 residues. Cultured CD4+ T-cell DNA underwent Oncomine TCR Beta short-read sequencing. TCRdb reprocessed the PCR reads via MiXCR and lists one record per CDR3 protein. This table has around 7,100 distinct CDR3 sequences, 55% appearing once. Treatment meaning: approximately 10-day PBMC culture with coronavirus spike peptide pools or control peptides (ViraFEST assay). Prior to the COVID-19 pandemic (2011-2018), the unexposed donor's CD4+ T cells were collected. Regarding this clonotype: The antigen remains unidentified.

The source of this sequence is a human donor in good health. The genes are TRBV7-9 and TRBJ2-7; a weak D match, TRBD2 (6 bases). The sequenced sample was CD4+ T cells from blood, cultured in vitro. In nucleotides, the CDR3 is TGTGCCAGCAGCTTAAGGATGGGGCGGGATTTCTCCTACGAGCAGTACTTC. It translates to CASSLRMGRDFSYEQYF. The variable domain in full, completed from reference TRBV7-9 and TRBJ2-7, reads DTGVSQNPRHKITKRGQNVTFRCDPISEHNRLYWYRQTLGQGPEFLTYFQNEAQLEKSRLLSDRFSAERPKGSFSTLEIQRTEQGDSAMYLCASSLRMGRDFSYEQYFGPGTRLTVT.